This TCR beta chain stems from a study of T cell responses to AZD1222 COVID-19 vaccine. Study-wide background: It was second doses at about 4 or about 12 weeks that were pooled. Points from the study as a whole: White British donors predominated, females outnumbered males, and clonal diversity was possibly underestimated. Along spike, vaccine-associated CD4 TCRs were found throughout, with dominance at 160-218 and 743-854.

This clone was seen a single time. Its target is not known. TCRdb keeps only in-frame clones here, not all; method: immunoSEQ multiplex PCR. The sample has about 83,000 clones, around 86% seen once. The germline V and J ends were trimmed by 3 bases and 8 bases, with 13 bases remaining between them. The germline CDR1 and CDR2 sequences are LNHDA and SQIVND (reference sequence). The CDR3 extends over 14 amino acids. The specimen was peripheral blood, collected on day 0 of AZD1222 vaccination. This rearrangement joins TRBV19 to TRBJ2-2; D uncertain. This TCR was sampled from an adult in good health. The CDR3 sequence: CASSMGTTAGELFF. CDR3 nucleotide sequence: TGTGCCAGTAGTATGGGTACAACCGCGGGGGAGCTGTTTTTT.